This T cell receptor beta chain was recovered during a study of T cell changes during pregnancy in multiple sclerosis. Germline loops: CDR1 SGHTA, CDR2 FQGNSA. The CDR3 is 15 amino acids. The V gene lost 5 bases and the J gene lost 2 bases, with 16 bases spanning the gap. Libraries were prepared by immunoSEQ multiplex PCR; TCRdb keeps only in-frame clonotypes and omits some of them. The table shows just over 50,000 clones, with about nine tenths occurring only once. The chain uses TRBV7-2 and TRBJ2-7; D is perhaps TRBD1 (5 bases). The clonotype originates from a female donor with multiple sclerosis, enrolled in a pregnancy study. Sequences were derived from CD4+ T cells from peripheral blood mononuclear cells, sampled after pregnancy. The CDR3 loop is CASSPSRVGTYEQYF. CDR3 nucleotide sequence: TGTGCCAGCAGCCCCAGCAGGGTCGGAACCTACGAGCAGTACTTC.